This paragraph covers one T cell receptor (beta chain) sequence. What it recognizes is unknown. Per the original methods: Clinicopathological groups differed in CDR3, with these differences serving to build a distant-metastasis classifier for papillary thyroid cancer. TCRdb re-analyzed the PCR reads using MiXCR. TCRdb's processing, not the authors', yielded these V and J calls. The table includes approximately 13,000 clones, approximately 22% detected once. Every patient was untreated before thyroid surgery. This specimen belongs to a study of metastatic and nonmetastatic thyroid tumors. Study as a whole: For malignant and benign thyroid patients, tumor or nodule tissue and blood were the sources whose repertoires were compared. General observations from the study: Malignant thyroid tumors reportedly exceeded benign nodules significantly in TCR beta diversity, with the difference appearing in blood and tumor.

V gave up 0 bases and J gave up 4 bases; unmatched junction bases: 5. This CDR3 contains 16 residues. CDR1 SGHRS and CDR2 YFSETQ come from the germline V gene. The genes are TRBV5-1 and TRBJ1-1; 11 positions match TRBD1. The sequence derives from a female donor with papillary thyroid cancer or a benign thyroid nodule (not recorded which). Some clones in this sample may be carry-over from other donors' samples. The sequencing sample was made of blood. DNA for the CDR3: TGCGCCAGCAGCTTGGCTAAAGGGACAGGGGGCACTGAAGCTTTCTTT. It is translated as CASSLAKGTGGTEAFF.